A single sample gave rise to the 25 T cell receptor beta chains below, sequenced in a study of T cells after yellow fever vaccination. One entry per CDR3 protein, called by TCRdb with MiXCR from the 5' RACE reads. The repertoire includes 13,000 or so distinct CDR3 sequences, more than 4.5% of them detected once, and 51% sits in the top ten. Here the sequenced sample was PBMCs, either bulk or a sorted T-cell subset (CD4+, CD8+, memory, or dextramer-sorted; not recorded which), taken 45 days after the yellow fever booster vaccination. These receptors originate from a man aged 25-40 years who received the YFV17D yellow fever vaccine.

This clonotype was recorded many times. V and J are TRBV28 and TRBJ2-3; 8 bases agree with TRBD1. The length of the CDR3 is 15 residues. Trimming removed 8 bases from V and 1 base from J; junction bases left unmatched: 8. Germline lookup yields CDR1 MDHEN and CDR2 SYDVKM. Here the CDR3 DNA reads TGTGCCAGCTGCTGGGCGGACAGGGGCACAGATACGCAGTATTTT. Encoded protein: CASCWADRGTDTQYF.

The chain combines TRBV7-2 with TRBJ2-7, with 16 bases aligning to TRBD2. V lost 5 bases and J lost 7; bases outside the gene matches: 8. The length of the CDR3 is 16 residues. Germline assignment: CDR1 SGHTA and CDR2 FQGNSA. CDR3 DNA sequence: TGTGCCAGCAGCGCGCCGGGACTAGCGGGAGGGCGTGAGCAGTACTTC. It is translated as CASSAPGLAGGREQYF.

This clonotype occurred many times. This chain joins TRBV5-1 and TRBJ2-7, with TRBD1 as a possible D gene (6 bases). The CDR3 has 10 residues. The germline V gene encodes CDR1 SGHRS and CDR2 YFSETQ. V dropped 2 bases and J dropped 12 bases, with 9 bases sitting between them. CDR3 residues: CASSLGGAYF. The CDR3 bases are TGCGCCAGCAGCTTAGGGGGTGCGTACTTC.

This clonotype was observed at least ten times. V gene TRBV5-5 combines with J gene TRBJ2-7; TRBD2 agrees at 8 bases. Germline CDR1 SGHKS, CDR2 YYEKEE (reference sequence). This CDR3 is built from 14 residues. Trimming at V came to 3 bases and at J to 2 bases, leaving 4 bases not matched to a gene. The CDR3, as DNA: TGTGCCAGCAGCTCGGGGGGGGGGACCTACGAGCAGTACTTC. This codes for CASSSGGGTYEQYF.

This clonotype was picked up many times. The V and J genes are TRBV7-2 and TRBJ2-7, with D perhaps TRBD1 or TRBD2 (5 bases each). Trimming shortened V by 4 bases and J by 2 bases, and 21 bases separated the two germline ends. The CDR3 is 17 residues long. Germline CDR1 is SGHTA and CDR2 is FQGNSA. The CDR3 DNA sequence: TGTGCCAGCAGCTCCACCTTTCCGGGACGCGAAGCCTACGAGCAGTACTTC. This codes for CASSSTFPGREAYEQYF.

This clonotype was seen repeatedly, ten times or more. The chain uses TRBV7-9 and TRBJ1-1, with TRBD1 as a possible D gene (5 bases). This CDR3 region has 14 residues. CDR1 is SEHNR and CDR2 is FQNEAQ in the germline V gene (reference sequence). The V end was cut by 5 bases, the J end by 2 bases, with 12 bases between. The CDR3 DNA reads TGTGCCAGCAGCCCCTCGACAGCCAACACTGAAGCTTTCTTT. This encodes CASSPSTANTEAFF.

The chain combines TRBV29-1 with TRBJ2-7; D perhaps matches TRBD2 (6 bases). The CDR3 sequence is 15 residues long. The germline V and J ends were trimmed by 7 bases and 0 bases, with 19 bases remaining between them. Germline values: CDR1 SQVTM, CDR2 ANQGSEA. CDR3 nucleotide sequence: TGCAGCGCTGCGCGTTCTGGGGGAGGCTCCTACGAGCAGTACTTC. Translating gives CSAARSGGGSYEQYF.

This clonotype was counted a single time. A much larger clone lies a single base off, so this may be a read error. This chain links TRBV29-1 with TRBJ2-1, with D possibly TRBD1 on 6 matching bases. The CDR3 spans 16 residues. Germline-derived CDR1 and CDR2 are SQVTM and ANQGSEA. The CDR3 sequence: CIVELLERGTSNEQFF. The CDR3 region has the DNA TGCATCGTTGAATTGCTTGAAAGGGGGACCTCCAATGAGCAGTTCTTC.

In its sample, this clonotype was seen many times. The chain joins TRBV7-8 to TRBJ2-7; 7 positions match TRBD2. The CDR3 has 15 amino acids. The V and J ends lost 0 bases and 4 bases, in that order; junction bases with no gene match: 6. Germline CDR1 and CDR2: SGHVS and FQNEAQ. In DNA, the CDR3 is TGTGCCAGCAGCTTAGCCGGGAGGCCCAGGTACGAGCAGTACTTC. It encodes CASSLAGRPRYEQYF.

This clonotype was detected ten times or more. This chain uses TRBV7-2 with TRBJ2-7; no reliable D call. Germline values: CDR1 SGHTA, CDR2 FQGNSA. The CDR3 sequence is 14 residues long. Trimming cost V 5 bases and J 4 bases, with 15 bases left between them. The CDR3 DNA reads as TGTGCCAGCAGCACACCAGTTACGGTTTACGAGCAGTACTTC. Translated, it gives CASSTPVTVYEQYF. Together with reference TRBV7-2 and TRBJ2-7, the CDR3 gives the full variable domain: GAGVSQSPSNKVTEKGKDVELRCDPISGHTALYWYRQSLGQGLEFLIYFQGNSAPDKSGLPSDRFSAERTGGSVSTLTIQRTQQEDSAVYLCASSTPVTVYEQYFGPGTRLTVT.

At least ten counts were recorded for this clonotype. The chain joins TRBV3-1 to TRBJ2-3; 11 bases align to TRBD1. Germline-derived CDR1 and CDR2 are LGHDT and YNNKEL (reference sequence). The CDR3 loop spans 21 amino acids. The ends lost 4 bases at V and 6 bases at J; junction bases unmatched: 24. The CDR3 DNA is TGTGCCAGCAGCCGCCTGCCTCGGGACAGGGGGATATCATTCCGCCGGGATACGCAGTATTTT. Protein sequence: CASSRLPRDRGISFRRDTQYF.

Ten or more counts support this clonotype. The chain carries TRBV7-9 and TRBJ2-3; D remains ambiguous. Per germline, CDR1 SEHNR and CDR2 FQNEAQ (reference sequence). Deletions cut 1 base from V and 1 base from J, with 9 bases between. The CDR3 covers 15 residues. The CDR3 DNA reads TGTGCCAGCAGCTTAGGCGGCACCCGCACAGATACGCAGTATTTT. This codes for CASSLGGTRTDTQYF.

This chain uses TRBV5-5 with TRBJ1-5; no clear D gene. Per the germline V gene, CDR1 is SGHKS and CDR2 is YYEKEE (reference sequence). Between the trimmed V and J ends, which lost 0 bases and 4 bases, there was a span of 14 bases. The CDR3 extends over 16 amino acids. The CDR3 region is CASSLGHEVINQPQHF. DNA for the CDR3: TGTGCCAGCAGCTTGGGCCACGAGGTGATTAATCAGCCCCAGCATTTT.

At least ten counts were recorded for this clonotype. The V gene is TRBV5-1, the J gene TRBJ2-1; D not resolved. The CDR3 has 11 residues. Trimming pared 2 bases from V and 5 bases from J, leaving 2 bases between. Germline CDR1 and CDR2: SGHRS and YFSETQ. The CDR3 protein is CASSFDNEQFF. DNA for the CDR3: TGCGCCAGCAGCTTCGACAATGAGCAGTTCTTC. Supplemented by reference TRBV5-1 and TRBJ2-1, the full variable domain reads KAGVTQTPRYLIKTRGQQVTLSCSPISGHRSVSWYQQTPGQGLQFLFEYFSETQRNKGNFPGRFSGRQFSNSRSEMNVSTLELGDSALYLCASSFDNEQFFGPGTRLTVL.

This clonotype was seen repeatedly, ten times or more. The rearrangement links TRBV29-1 to TRBJ2-1; TRBD2 might be the D (6 bases). Germline loops: CDR1 SQVTM, CDR2 ANQGSEA. The ends were cut back, 0 bases at V and 9 bases at J, with 30 bases in the middle. This CDR3 has 19 amino acids. The CDR3 region is CSVEDRARVWGDSRPEQFF. The CDR3 region has the DNA TGCAGCGTTGAAGATCGTGCCAGGGTCTGGGGGGATAGTAGGCCTGAGCAGTTCTTC.

Many counts were recorded for this clonotype. This chain links TRBV5-1 with TRBJ2-7, with 8 nucleotides matching TRBD1. The germline gives CDR1 SGHRS, CDR2 YFSETQ. CDR3 length equals 21 residues. V shed 0 bases, J shed 3 bases, and the junction held 23 bases outside the gene matches. Here the CDR3 DNA reads TGCGCCAGCAGCTTGGAAGGGCTGGTCCGGGACAGGAGAACAATACGCTACGAGCAGTACTTC. Protein product: CASSLEGLVRDRRTIRYEQYF.

This clonotype occurred many times. The rearrangement joins TRBV18 to TRBJ2-7, with 8 bases aligning to TRBD2. The CDR3 is 15 amino acids. Germline CDR1 and CDR2: KGHSH and LQKENI. Trimming took 2 bases from V and 3 from J; bases not matched to a gene: 6. The CDR3 spells CASSPTSGSFYEQYF. CDR3 bases: TGTGCCAGCTCACCAACAAGCGGGAGTTTCTACGAGCAGTACTTC.

This clonotype occurred many times. The CDR3 nucleotides are TGTGCCAGCAGCCGCGCCAGGGGTGCAGATACGCAGTATTTT. This translates into CASSRARGADTQYF. The rearrangement uses TRBV7-3 and TRBJ2-3, with TRBD1 as a possible D gene (6 bases). CDR3 length: 14 residues. Germline loops: CDR1 SGHTA, CDR2 FQGTGA. Trimming took 5 bases from V and 4 from J, leaving 13 bases between them.

This clonotype was observed at least ten times. The rearrangement joins TRBV29-1 to TRBJ2-2; 7 bases fit TRBD1. Trimming at V came to 6 bases and at J to 0 bases, leaving 4 bases not matched to a gene. CDR3 size: 14 residues. Per germline, CDR1 SQVTM and CDR2 ANQGSEA. In nucleotides, the CDR3 is TGCAGCGTGTGGGACAGCTCGAACACCGGGGAGCTGTTTTTT. Its protein product is CSVWDSSNTGELFF.

At least ten counts were recorded for this clonotype. The rearrangement links TRBV9 to TRBJ2-6; 7 bases map to TRBD1. This CDR3 comprises 16 residues. V was clipped by 4 bases and J by 2 bases; unmatched bases: 6. Germline-derived CDR1 and CDR2 are SGDLS and YYNGEE. CDR3 DNA sequence: TGTGCCAGCAGCCCTCGGGACAGCCCTGGGGCCAACGTCCTGACTTTC. Amino acids: CASSPRDSPGANVLTF.

Points on this clonotype: This may be a read error: a much more frequent sequence differs by one nucleotide. The rearrangement joins TRBV6-5 to TRBJ2-1, with TRBD2 as a possible D gene (6 bases). Trimming removed 2 bases from V and 16 bases from J, with 12 bases in between. This CDR3 comprises 11 residues. Germline loops: CDR1 MNHEY, CDR2 SVGAGI. The CDR3 loop reads CASSYGGALFF. CDR3 nucleotide sequence: TGTGCCAGCAGTTACGGAGGGGCCCTTTTCTTC.

The sample holds many counts of this clonotype. The chain couples TRBV29-1 to TRBJ2-7; D gene unclear. The CDR3 spans 12 residues. Per germline, CDR1 SQVTM and CDR2 ANQGSEA. Trimming cost V 6 bases and J 5 bases, with 14 bases left between them. CDR3 coding DNA: TGCAGCGTCGCAAAGTCGCGAGACGAGCAGTACTTC. It translates to CSVAKSRDEQYF.

This clonotype was seen at least ten times. The V gene is TRBV28, the J gene TRBJ2-2; 10 bases align to TRBD1. After removal of 6 bases from V and 5 bases from J, the junction contained 18 bases not matched to a gene. The CDR3 is 19 residues long. CDR1 MDHEN and CDR2 SYDVKM come from the germline V gene. DNA of the CDR3: TGTGCCAGCAGACCTCCCCGGACAGGGGGAAAGGCACGAACCGGGGAGCTGTTTTTT. Amino acids: CASRPPRTGGKARTGELFF.

This clonotype is hyperexpanded. The chain employs TRBV13 and TRBJ1-1; 7 positions agree with TRBD1. V was pared by 0 bases and J by 5 bases, with 0 bases of the junction left unmatched. Germline V lookup: CDR1 PRHDT, CDR2 FYEKMQ (reference sequence). CDR3 size: 13 residues. In DNA, the CDR3 is TGTGCCAGCAGCTTAGGGACAGGGACTGAAGCTTTCTTT. The encoded protein is CASSLGTGTEAFF.

This clonotype was seen repeatedly, ten times or more. The chain employs TRBV24-1 and TRBJ2-3; 9 nucleotides agree with TRBD1. The V gene's germline CDR1 is KGHDR and CDR2 SFDVKD. J gave up 0 bases and V 3 bases, and 6 bases lay outside the gene matches. There are 17 residues in the CDR3. The CDR3 spells CATSDPGTGPSTDTQYF. CDR3 nucleotide sequence: TGTGCCACCAGTGATCCCGGGACAGGGCCTAGCACAGATACGCAGTATTTT.